The rows below give T cell receptor beta chains drawn from one sample of a study of metastatic and nonmetastatic thyroid tumors. TCRdb re-clonotyped the PCR reads via MiXCR. The repertoire holds about 40,000 clones, with about a sixth as singletons. Source material: blood. These receptor sequences come from a female donor with papillary thyroid cancer or a benign thyroid nodule (not recorded which). Some clones in this sample may be carry-over from other donors' samples. CDR3s include the opening cysteine and the closing phenylalanine or tryptophan. The D gene is left open where the match is weak. Size is stated for part of the rows, as once, few or many counts, or as a class when the clone is expanded.

length: 13
D: -
V: TRBV27
size: -
J: TRBJ1-5
CDR3: CASSFGVNQPQHF
DNA: TGTGCCAGCAGTTTTGGTGTGAATCAGCCCCAGCATTTT

length: 15
D: -
V: TRBV5-1
size: once
J: TRBJ1-1
CDR3: CASNSGRAWDTESFF
DNA: TGCGCCAGCAACTCGGGGAGGGCTTGGGACACTGAATCTTTCTTT

length: 14
D: -
V: TRBV20-1
size: many
J: TRBJ2-1
CDR3: CSARDRAGGGGQFF
DNA: TGCAGTGCTAGAGATCGGGCAGGGGGAGGTGGGCAGTTCTTC

length: 12
D: -
V: TRBV6-1
size: few
J: TRBJ2-7
CDR3: CASIRGTYEQYF
DNA: TGTGCCAGCATCAGGGGTACCTACGAGCAGTACTTC

length: 14
D: -
V: TRBV5-6
size: many
J: TRBJ2-7
CDR3: CASSLGGASDEQYF
DNA: TGTGCCAGCAGCTTGGGGGGGGCCTCGGACGAGCAGTACTTC

length: 14
D: -
V: TRBV7-8
size: many
J: TRBJ1-1
CDR3: CASSLPVPSTEAFF
DNA: TGTGCCAGCAGCTTGCCGGTCCCGAGCACTGAAGCTTTCTTT

length: 16
D: -
V: TRBV11-2
size: many
J: TRBJ2-2
CDR3: CASSFDSGANAGELFF
DNA: TGTGCCAGCAGCTTCGATTCGGGGGCGAACGCCGGGGAGCTGTTTTTT

length: 14
D: -
V: TRBV20-1
size: many
J: TRBJ2-6
CDR3: CSARQGGWANVLTF
DNA: TGCAGTGCTAGACAGGGAGGCTGGGCCAACGTCCTGACTTTC

length: 12
D: -
V: TRBV20-1
size: many
J: TRBJ2-7
CDR3: CSARTISYEQYF
DNA: TGCAGTGCAAGGACTATCTCCTACGAGCAGTACTTC

length: 13
D: -
V: TRBV19
size: many
J: TRBJ2-6
CDR3: CASSVSGANVLTF
DNA: TGTGCCAGTAGTGTTTCTGGGGCCAACGTCCTGACTTTC

length: 14
D: TRBD1
V: TRBV27
size: many
J: TRBJ1-2
CDR3: CASSSRQGIYGYTF
DNA: TGTGCCAGCAGTTCAAGACAGGGTATCTATGGCTACACCTTC

length: 18
D: TRBD2
V: TRBV19
size: once
J: TRBJ2-2
CDR3: CASTKGTSGAPGTGELFF
DNA: TGTGCCAGTACCAAAGGGACTAGCGGGGCCCCAGGAACCGGGGAGCTGTTTTTT

length: 15
D: -
V: TRBV28
size: few
J: TRBJ1-6
CDR3: CASYGGYSGNSPLHF
DNA: TGTGCCAGTTATGGAGGGTACAGTGGCAATTCACCCCTCCACTTT

length: 13
D: -
V: TRBV5-6
size: many
J: TRBJ2-3
CDR3: CASSLEGADTQYF
DNA: TGTGCCAGCAGCTTGGAGGGGGCAGATACGCAGTATTTT

length: 15
D: TRBD2
V: TRBV5-1
size: once
J: TRBJ2-6
CDR3: CASSLVVSGANFLTF
DNA: TGCGCCAGCAGCCTCGTAGTGAGCGGGGCCAACTTCCTGACTTTC

length: 12
D: -
V: TRBV28
size: many
J: TRBJ1-2
CDR3: CATQGTSVSYTF
DNA: TGTGCCACCCAGGGAACGTCCGTGAGCTACACCTTC

length: 13
D: -
V: TRBV7-3
size: many
J: TRBJ1-1
CDR3: CASREQENTEAFF
DNA: TGTGCCAGCAGGGAGCAGGAAAACACTGAAGCTTTCTTT

length: 14
D: -
V: TRBV3-1
size: many
J: TRBJ1-2
CDR3: CASSQDLLNYGYTF
DNA: TGTGCCAGCAGCCAAGATCTCCTGAACTATGGCTACACCTTC

length: 18
D: TRBD1
V: TRBV28
size: medium-sized
J: TRBJ2-1
CDR3: CASSPPDRASTIGNEQFF
DNA: TGTGCCAGCAGTCCACCGGACAGGGCGTCGACTATAGGGAATGAGCAGTTCTTC

length: 16
D: -
V: TRBV11-2
size: many
J: TRBJ2-1
CDR3: CASSLGVFSGYNEQFF
DNA: TGTGCCAGCAGCTTAGGGGTTTTTAGCGGATACAATGAGCAGTTCTTC

length: 13
D: -
V: TRBV6-1
size: few
J: TRBJ1-5
CDR3: CASSERGMQPQHF
DNA: TGTGCCAGCAGTGAGAGGGGAATGCAGCCCCAGCATTTT

length: 14
D: TRBD1
V: TRBV19
size: few
J: TRBJ2-7
CDR3: CASFDRASSYEQYF
DNA: TGTGCCAGCTTCGACAGGGCCAGCTCCTACGAGCAGTACTTC

length: 15
D: TRBD2
V: TRBV7-8
size: many
J: TRBJ2-5
CDR3: CASSLPLAGKETQYF
DNA: TGTGCCAGCAGCCTGCCACTAGCGGGAAAAGAGACCCAGTACTTC

length: 15
D: TRBD2
V: TRBV6-1
size: medium-sized
J: TRBJ2-1
CDR3: CASSPSGRAYNEQFF
DNA: TGTGCCAGCAGTCCTAGCGGGAGGGCCTACAATGAGCAGTTCTTC

length: 16
D: TRBD2
V: TRBV4-2
size: -
J: TRBJ2-7
CDR3: CASSQDVQRDNYEQYF
DNA: TGTGCCAGCAGCCAAGATGTCCAGCGGGATAACTACGAGCAGTACTTC

length: 14
D: -
V: TRBV6-2/TRBV6-3
size: few
J: TRBJ2-7
CDR3: CASRNPGLPVEQYF
DNA: TGTGCCAGCAGAAACCCAGGGCTACCTGTCGAGCAGTACTTC

length: 15
D: -
V: TRBV20-1
size: many
J: TRBJ1-6
CDR3: CSARDRRGGNSPLHF
DNA: TGCAGTGCTAGAGATCGGAGAGGGGGGAATTCACCCCTCCACTTT

length: 16
D: -
V: TRBV5-1
size: many
J: TRBJ1-3
CDR3: CASSLQDPSSGNTIYF
DNA: TGCGCCAGCAGCTTACAGGACCCGAGCTCTGGAAACACCATATATTTT

length: 14
D: TRBD1
V: TRBV6-1
size: many
J: TRBJ2-7
CDR3: CASRQGTGSYEQYF
DNA: TGTGCCAGCAGACAAGGGACAGGGTCTTACGAGCAGTACTTC